This T cell receptor beta chain came from a study of T cell repertoires in cytomegalovirus infection. For the study at large: Shared public TCR beta signatures pointed to both CMV infection and a matching HLA type.

The V and J ends lost 5 bases and 3 bases respectively, with 10 bases between them. This CDR3 comprises 13 residues. Germline CDR1 reads LGHDT; CDR2 reads YNNKEL (reference sequence). Notes on the study in general: HLA-C-restricted, CMV-specific TCR beta clonotypes were dominant ex vivo. The cumulative frequency of public TCR beta families distinguished individuals who carried CMV together with the relevant HLA.

On this clonotype itself: Its matching antigen is unknown.

TCRdb re-derived calls from the reads in MiXCR, one entry per CDR3 protein. The sample yields 110,000 to 150,000 distinct CDR3 sequences, roughly a third seen once. The TCR was taken from a human donor in good health (CMV status not recorded). Some clones in this sample may be carry-over from other donors' samples. The rearrangement links TRBV3-1 to TRBJ2-5, with D possibly TRBD1 on 6 matching bases. The sample was CD8+ T cells from cultured PBMCs, taken from culture after CMV antigen stimulation. This CDR3 reads CASSKPGEETQYF. In DNA form, the CDR3 reads TGTGCCAGCAGCAAGCCAGGGGAAGAGACCCAGTACTTC.